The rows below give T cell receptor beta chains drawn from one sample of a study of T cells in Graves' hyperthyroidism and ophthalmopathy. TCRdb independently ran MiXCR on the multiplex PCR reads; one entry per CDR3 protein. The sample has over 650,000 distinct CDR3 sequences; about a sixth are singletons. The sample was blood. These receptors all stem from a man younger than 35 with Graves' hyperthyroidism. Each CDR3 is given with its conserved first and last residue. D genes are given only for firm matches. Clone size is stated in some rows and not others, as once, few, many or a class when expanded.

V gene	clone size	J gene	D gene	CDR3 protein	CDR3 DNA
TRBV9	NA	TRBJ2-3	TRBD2	CASSAGAGELDTQYF	TGTGCCAGCAGCGCCGGCGCGGGAGAACTAGATACGCAGTATTTT
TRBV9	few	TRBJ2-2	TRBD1	CASSVGQGAYTGELFF	TGTGCCAGCAGCGTAGGGCAGGGGGCATACACCGGGGAGCTGTTTTTT
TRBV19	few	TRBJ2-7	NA	CASSMGGGYEQYF	TGTGCCAGTAGTATGGGGGGCGGGTACGAGCAGTACTTC
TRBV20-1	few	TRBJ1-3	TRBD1	CSARARGAGNTIYF	TGCAGTGCTAGAGCCAGGGGGGCCGGAAACACCATATATTTT
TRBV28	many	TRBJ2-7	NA	CASSLLQDYEQYF	TGTGCCAGCAGTTTACTACAGGACTACGAGCAGTACTTC
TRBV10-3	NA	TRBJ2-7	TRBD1	CAIRGGQGDEQYF	TGTGCCATCAGGGGGGGACAGGGTGACGAGCAGTACTTC
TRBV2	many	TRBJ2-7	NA	CASSDPGRSSYEQYF	TGTGCCAGCAGTGACCCGGGACGGTCCTCCTACGAGCAGTACTTC
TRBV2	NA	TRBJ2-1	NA	CASSALGEQFF	TGTGCCAGCAGTGCCCTAGGTGAGCAGTTCTTC
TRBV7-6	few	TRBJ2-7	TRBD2	CASSFGDPGLAGGWNEQYF	TGTGCCAGCAGCTTTGGCGATCCGGGACTAGCGGGAGGCTGGAACGAGCAGTACTTC
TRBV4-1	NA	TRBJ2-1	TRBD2	CASSQEAQGLAYNEQFF	TGCGCCAGCAGCCAAGAAGCCCAGGGACTAGCGTACAATGAGCAGTTCTTC
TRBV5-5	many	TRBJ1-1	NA	CASRFASGQGEAFF	TGTGCCAGCAGATTCGCTTCAGGGCAGGGTGAAGCTTTCTTT
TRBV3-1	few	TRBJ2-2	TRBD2	CASSHLFAGGGAGELFF	TGTGCCAGCAGCCACCTCTTCGCGGGAGGAGGTGCAGGGGAGCTGTTTTTT
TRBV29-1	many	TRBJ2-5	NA	CSVGAKETQYF	TGCAGCGTTGGGGCTAAAGAGACCCAGTACTTC
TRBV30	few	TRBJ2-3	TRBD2	CASGGSDTQYF	TGTGCCTCGGGAGGGTCAGATACGCAGTATTTT
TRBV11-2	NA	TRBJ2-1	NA	CASSLEGLSGPGYNGQFF	TGTGCCAGCAGCTTAGAAGGGCTATCAGGACCGGGATACAATGGGCAGTTCTTC
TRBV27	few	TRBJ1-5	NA	CASSSRGQTQHF	TGTGCCAGCAGTTCTCGGGGCCAGACCCAGCATTTT
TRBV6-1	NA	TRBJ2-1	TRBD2	CASIDAGGPYNEQFF	TGTGCCAGCATTGATGCGGGAGGCCCCTACAATGAGCAGTTCTTC
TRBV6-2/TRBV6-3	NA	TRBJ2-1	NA	CASSFRSPVYNEQFF	TGTGCCAGCAGTTTCCGTTCCCCCGTCTACAATGAGCAGTTCTTC
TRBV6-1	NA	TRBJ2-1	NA	CASSAGWSGKQFF	TGTGCCAGCAGTGCCGGGTGGAGCGGAAAGCAGTTCTTC
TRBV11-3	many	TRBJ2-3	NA	CASSGPEGRTDTQYF	TGTGCCAGCAGCGGCCCAGAGGGCCGCACAGATACGCAGTATTTT
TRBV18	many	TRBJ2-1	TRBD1	CASSLLGGGGSYNEQFF	TGTGCCAGCTCTCTCCTAGGGGGCGGCGGCTCCTACAATGAGCAGTTCTTC
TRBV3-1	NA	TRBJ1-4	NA	CASSATPVEEKLFF	TGTGCCAGCAGCGCGACACCGGTCGAGGAAAAACTGTTTTTT
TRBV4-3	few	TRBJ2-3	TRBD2	CASSQDTASGRGTQYF	TGCGCCAGCAGCCAAGATACGGCTAGCGGGAGGGGAACGCAGTATTTT
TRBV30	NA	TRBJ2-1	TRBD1	CAWIKPWTGRNEQFF	TGTGCCTGGATCAAACCCTGGACAGGGAGGAATGAGCAGTTCTTC
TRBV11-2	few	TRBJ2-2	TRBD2	CASSLIYGLAGGPDTGELFF	TGTGCCAGCAGCTTAATTTATGGACTAGCGGGAGGGCCGGACACCGGGGAGCTGTTTTTT
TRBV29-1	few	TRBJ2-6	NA	CSVDASGGANVLTF	TGCAGCGTTGATGCCTCGGGCGGGGCCAACGTCCTGACTTTC
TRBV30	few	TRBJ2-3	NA	CAWSEDTDTQYF	TGTGCCTGGAGTGAGGATACAGATACGCAGTATTTT
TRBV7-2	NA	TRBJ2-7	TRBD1	CASSLTGTGWNEQYF	TGTGCCAGCAGCTTAACCGGGACAGGGTGGAACGAGCAGTACTTC
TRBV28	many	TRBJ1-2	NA	CASTDTGSPYGYTF	TGTGCCAGCACCGATACAGGGAGTCCCTATGGCTACACCTTC
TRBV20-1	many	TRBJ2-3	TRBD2	CSARAGTSTDTQYF	TGCAGTGCCCGAGCGGGAACTAGCACAGATACGCAGTATTTT
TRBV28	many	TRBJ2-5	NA	CASSSQLSQETQYF	TGTGCCAGCAGTTCACAGCTATCCCAAGAGACCCAGTACTTC
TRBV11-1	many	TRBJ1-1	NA	CASSLADGIDTEAFF	TGTGCCAGCAGCTTAGCGGATGGGATCGACACTGAAGCTTTCTTT
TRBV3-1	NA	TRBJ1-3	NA	CASSQGTRNTIYF	TGTGCCAGCAGCCAAGGGACCCGAAACACCATATATTTT
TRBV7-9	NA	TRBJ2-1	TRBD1	CASSRGLLDNEQFF	TGTGCCAGCAGTAGGGGGCTATTGGACAATGAGCAGTTCTTC
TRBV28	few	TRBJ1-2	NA	CASSLAGGAGHYGYTF	TGTGCCAGCAGTTTGGCCGGGGGGGCCGGTCACTATGGCTACACCTTC
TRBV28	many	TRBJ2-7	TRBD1	CASSPLVGQGAYEQYF	TGTGCCAGCAGTCCCCTGGTTGGACAGGGGGCGTACGAGCAGTACTTC
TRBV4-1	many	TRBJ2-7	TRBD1	CASSQGTGVGEQYF	TGCGCCAGCAGCCAAGGGACAGGGGTTGGCGAGCAGTACTTC
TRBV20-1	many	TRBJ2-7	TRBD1	CSARARDRSGYEQYF	TGCAGTGCTAGAGCCCGGGACAGGTCGGGCTACGAGCAGTACTTC
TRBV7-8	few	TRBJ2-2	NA	CASSLRGQVTGELFF	TGTGCCAGCAGCTTACGCGGTCAGGTCACCGGGGAGCTGTTTTTT
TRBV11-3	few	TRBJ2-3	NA	CASSLLWAQDTQYF	TGTGCCAGCAGCCTATTATGGGCCCAAGATACGCAGTATTTT
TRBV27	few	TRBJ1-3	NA	CASSLSGARGNTIYF	TGTGCCAGCAGTTTATCGGGGGCGCGTGGAAACACCATATATTTT
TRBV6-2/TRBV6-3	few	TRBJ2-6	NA	CASSLDRGHSGANVLTF	TGTGCCAGCAGTTTAGACAGAGGCCACTCTGGGGCCAACGTCCTGACTTTC
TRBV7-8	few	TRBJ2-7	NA	CASGHQAGSYEQYF	TGTGCCAGCGGGCATCAAGCAGGAAGCTACGAGCAGTACTTC
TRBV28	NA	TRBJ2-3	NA	CASSLGGGSDTQYF	TGTGCCAGCAGTTTGGGGGGCGGATCAGATACGCAGTATTTT